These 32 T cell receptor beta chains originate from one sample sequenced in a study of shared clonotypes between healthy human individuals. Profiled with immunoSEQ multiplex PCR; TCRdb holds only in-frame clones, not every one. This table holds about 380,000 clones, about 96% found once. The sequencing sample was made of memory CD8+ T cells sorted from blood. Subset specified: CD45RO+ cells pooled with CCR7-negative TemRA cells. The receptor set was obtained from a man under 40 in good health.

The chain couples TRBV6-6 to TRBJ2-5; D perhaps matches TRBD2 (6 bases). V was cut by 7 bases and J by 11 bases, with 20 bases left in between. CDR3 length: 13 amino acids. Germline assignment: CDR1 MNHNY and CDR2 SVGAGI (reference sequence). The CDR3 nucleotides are TGTGCCAGCATTAGTTCGGGAGCACTGGAGCAGTACTTC. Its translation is CASISSGALEQYF.

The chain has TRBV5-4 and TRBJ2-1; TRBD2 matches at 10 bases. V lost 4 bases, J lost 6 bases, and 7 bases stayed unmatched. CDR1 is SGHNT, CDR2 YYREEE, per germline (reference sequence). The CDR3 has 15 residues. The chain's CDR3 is CASSPRLAGLNEQFF. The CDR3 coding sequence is TGTGCCAGCAGCCCTCGACTAGCGGGCCTCAATGAGCAGTTCTTC.

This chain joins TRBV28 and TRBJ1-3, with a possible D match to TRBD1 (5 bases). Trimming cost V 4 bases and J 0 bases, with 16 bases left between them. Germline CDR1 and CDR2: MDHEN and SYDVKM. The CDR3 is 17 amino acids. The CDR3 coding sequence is TGTGCCAGCAGTTCTACCCTAGGGACCGCCTCTGGAAACACCATATATTTT. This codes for CASSSTLGTASGNTIYF.

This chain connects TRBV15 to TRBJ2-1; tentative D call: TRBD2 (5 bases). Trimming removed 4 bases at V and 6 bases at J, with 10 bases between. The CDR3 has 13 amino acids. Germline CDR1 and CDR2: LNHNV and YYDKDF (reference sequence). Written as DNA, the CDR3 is TGTGCCACCAGCACCGGGGTCCTCAATGAGCAGTTCTTC. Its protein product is CATSTGVLNEQFF.

In DNA form, the CDR3 reads TGTGCCAGCAGCTTAGGGGGAGGGGACTCGCCCCTCCACTTT. Amino acid sequence: CASSLGGGDSPLHF. This sequence joins TRBV11-2 and TRBJ1-6; tentative D call: TRBD1 (5 bases). This CDR3 is 14 amino acids long. Deletions cut 1 base from V and 13 bases from J, with 14 bases between. Germline CDR1 is SGHAT and CDR2 is FQNNGV.

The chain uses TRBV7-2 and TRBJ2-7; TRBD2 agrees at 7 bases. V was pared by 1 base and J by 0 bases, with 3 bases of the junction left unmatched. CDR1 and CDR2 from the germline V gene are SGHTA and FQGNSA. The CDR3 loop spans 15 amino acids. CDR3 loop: CASSLGGGSSYEQYF. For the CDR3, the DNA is TGTGCCAGCAGCTTAGGGGGCGGGAGCTCCTACGAGCAGTACTTC. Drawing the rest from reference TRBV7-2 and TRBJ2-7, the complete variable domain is GAGVSQSPSNKVTEKGKDVELRCDPISGHTALYWYRQSLGQGLEFLIYFQGNSAPDKSGLPSDRFSAERTGGSVSTLTIQRTQQEDSAVYLCASSLGGGSSYEQYFGPGTRLTVT.

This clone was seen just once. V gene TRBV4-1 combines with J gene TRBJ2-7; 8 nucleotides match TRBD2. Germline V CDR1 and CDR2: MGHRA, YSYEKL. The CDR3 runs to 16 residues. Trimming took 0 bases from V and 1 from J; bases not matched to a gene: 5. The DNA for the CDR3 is TGCGCCAGCAGCCAAGATAGCGGGGCCCTATCCTACGAGCAGTACTTC. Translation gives CASSQDSGALSYEQYF.

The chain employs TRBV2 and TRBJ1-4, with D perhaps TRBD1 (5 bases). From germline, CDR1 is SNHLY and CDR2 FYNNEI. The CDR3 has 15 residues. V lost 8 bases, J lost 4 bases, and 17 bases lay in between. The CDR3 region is CASSPGRLNNEKLFF. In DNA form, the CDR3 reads TGTGCCAGCTCTCCGGGACGCCTAAATAATGAAAAACTGTTTTTT. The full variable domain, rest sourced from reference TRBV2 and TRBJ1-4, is EPEVTQTPSHQVTQMGQEVILRCVPISNHLYFYWYRQILGQKVEFLVSFYNNEISEKSEIFDDQFSVERPDGSNFTLKIRSTKLEDSAMYFCASSPGRLNNEKLFFGSGTQLSVL.

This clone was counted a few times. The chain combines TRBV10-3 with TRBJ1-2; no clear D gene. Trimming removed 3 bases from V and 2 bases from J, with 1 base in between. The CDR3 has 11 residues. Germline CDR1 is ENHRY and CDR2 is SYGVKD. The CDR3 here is CAISDNYGYTF. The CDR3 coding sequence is TGTGCCATCAGTGACAACTATGGCTACACCTTC.

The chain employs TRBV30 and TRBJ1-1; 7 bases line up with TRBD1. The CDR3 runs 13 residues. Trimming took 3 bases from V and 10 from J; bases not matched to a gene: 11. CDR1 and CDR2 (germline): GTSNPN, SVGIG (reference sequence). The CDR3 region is CAWSETQSGGAFF. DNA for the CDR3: TGTGCCTGGAGCGAAACCCAATCAGGGGGAGCTTTCTTT.

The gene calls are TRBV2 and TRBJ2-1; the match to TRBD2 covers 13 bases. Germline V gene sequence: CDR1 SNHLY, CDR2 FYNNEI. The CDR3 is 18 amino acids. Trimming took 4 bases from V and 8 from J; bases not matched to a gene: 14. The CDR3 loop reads CASSGLLAGGVWDHEQFF. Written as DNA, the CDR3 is TGTGCCAGCAGTGGCCTACTAGCGGGAGGGGTGTGGGATCATGAGCAGTTCTTC. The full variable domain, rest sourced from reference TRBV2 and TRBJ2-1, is EPEVTQTPSHQVTQMGQEVILRCVPISNHLYFYWYRQILGQKVEFLVSFYNNEISEKSEIFDDQFSVERPDGSNFTLKIRSTKLEDSAMYFCASSGLLAGGVWDHEQFFGPGTRLTVL.

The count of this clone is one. The CDR3 reads CAISESYVAGAYEQYF. CDR3 DNA: TGTGCCATCAGTGAGTCGTATGTGGCGGGAGCCTACGAGCAGTACTTC. V gene TRBV10-3 combines with J gene TRBJ2-7, with TRBD2 matching 7 bases. J gave up 2 bases and V 0 bases, and 7 bases lay outside the gene matches. This CDR3 region has 16 residues. The germline CDR1 and CDR2 sequences are ENHRY and SYGVKD.

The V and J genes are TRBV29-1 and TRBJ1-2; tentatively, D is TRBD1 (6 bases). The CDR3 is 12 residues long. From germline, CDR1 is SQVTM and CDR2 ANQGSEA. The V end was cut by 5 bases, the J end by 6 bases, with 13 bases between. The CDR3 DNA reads TGCAGCGTTCTGCGGGGGCGCGATGGCTACACCTTC. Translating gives CSVLRGRDGYTF.

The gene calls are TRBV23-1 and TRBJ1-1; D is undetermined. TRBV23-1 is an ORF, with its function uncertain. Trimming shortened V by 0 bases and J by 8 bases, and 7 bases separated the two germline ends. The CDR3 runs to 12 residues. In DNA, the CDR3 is TGCGCCAGCAGTCAATCCAGCAGGGAAGCTTTCTTT. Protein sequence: CASSQSSREAFF.

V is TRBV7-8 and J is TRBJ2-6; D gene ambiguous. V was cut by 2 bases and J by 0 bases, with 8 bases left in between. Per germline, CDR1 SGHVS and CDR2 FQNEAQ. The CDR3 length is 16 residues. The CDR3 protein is CASSLKSVSGANVLTF. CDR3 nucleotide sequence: TGTGCCAGCAGCTTAAAATCAGTCTCTGGGGCCAACGTCCTGACTTTC.

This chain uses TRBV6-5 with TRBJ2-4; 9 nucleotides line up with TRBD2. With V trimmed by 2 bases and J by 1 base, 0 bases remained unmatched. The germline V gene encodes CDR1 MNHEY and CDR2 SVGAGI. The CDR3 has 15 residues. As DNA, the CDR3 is TGTGCCAGCAGTTACAGCGGGAGGGCCAAAAACATTCAGTACTTC. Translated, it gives CASSYSGRAKNIQYF.

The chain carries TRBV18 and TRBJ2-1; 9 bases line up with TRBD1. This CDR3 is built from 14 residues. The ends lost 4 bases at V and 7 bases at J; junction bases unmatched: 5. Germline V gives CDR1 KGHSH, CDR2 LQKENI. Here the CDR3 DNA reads TGTGCCAGCTCACGCCGGACAGGGGAGAATGAGCAGTTCTTC. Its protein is CASSRRTGENEQFF.

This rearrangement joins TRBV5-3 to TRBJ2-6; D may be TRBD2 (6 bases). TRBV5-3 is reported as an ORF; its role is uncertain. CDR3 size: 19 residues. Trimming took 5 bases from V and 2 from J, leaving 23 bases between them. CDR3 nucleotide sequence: TGTGCCAGAAGTGCAGCCTCCCCCATTCCGGGGGCTGGGGCCAACGTCCTGACTTTC. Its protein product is CARSAASPIPGAGANVLTF.

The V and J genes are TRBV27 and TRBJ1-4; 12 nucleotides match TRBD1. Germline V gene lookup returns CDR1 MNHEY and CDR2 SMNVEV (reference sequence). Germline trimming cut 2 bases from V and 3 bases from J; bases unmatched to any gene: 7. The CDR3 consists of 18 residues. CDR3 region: CASSLRDRGLISNEKLFF. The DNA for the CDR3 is TGTGCCAGCAGTTTACGGGACAGGGGGCTGATATCTAATGAAAAACTGTTTTTT.

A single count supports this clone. The CDR3 bases are TGCGCCAGCAGCATACGAGCGGGATCCTTCTACGAGCAGTACTTC. Translated: CASSIRAGSFYEQYF. The rearrangement uses TRBV5-1 and TRBJ2-7; TRBD2 aligns across 7 bases. This CDR3 has 15 amino acids. Germline V lookup: CDR1 SGHRS, CDR2 YFSETQ. The junction had 10 bases not matched to a gene; V was cut back by 4 bases and J by 3 bases.

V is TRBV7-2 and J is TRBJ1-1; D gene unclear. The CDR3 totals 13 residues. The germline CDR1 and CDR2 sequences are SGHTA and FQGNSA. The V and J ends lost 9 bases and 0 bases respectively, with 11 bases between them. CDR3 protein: CASLEFMNTEAFF. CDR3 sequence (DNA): TGTGCCAGTTTAGAGTTTATGAACACTGAAGCTTTCTTT.

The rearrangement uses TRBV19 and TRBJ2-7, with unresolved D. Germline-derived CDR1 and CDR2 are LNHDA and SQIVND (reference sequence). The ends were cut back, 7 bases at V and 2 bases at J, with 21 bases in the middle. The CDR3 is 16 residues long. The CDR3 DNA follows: TGTGCCAGTACCCACGTCGTCACAAATCCCACCTACGAGCAGTACTTC. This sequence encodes CASTHVVTNPTYEQYF.

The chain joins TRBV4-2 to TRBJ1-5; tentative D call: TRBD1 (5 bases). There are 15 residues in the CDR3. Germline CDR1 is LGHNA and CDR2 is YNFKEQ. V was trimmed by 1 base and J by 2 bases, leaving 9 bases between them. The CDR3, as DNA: TGTGCCAGCAGCCAAGGAAGGGGAGGCAATCAGCCCCAGCATTTT. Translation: CASSQGRGGNQPQHF.

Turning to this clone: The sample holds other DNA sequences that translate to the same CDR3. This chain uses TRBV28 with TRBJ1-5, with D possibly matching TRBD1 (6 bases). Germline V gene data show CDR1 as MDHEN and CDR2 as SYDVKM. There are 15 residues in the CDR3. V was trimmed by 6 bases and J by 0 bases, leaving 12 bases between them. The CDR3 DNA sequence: TGTGCCAGCAGCCTCAGGGGATATAGCAATCAGCCCCAGCATTTT. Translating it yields CASSLRGYSNQPQHF.

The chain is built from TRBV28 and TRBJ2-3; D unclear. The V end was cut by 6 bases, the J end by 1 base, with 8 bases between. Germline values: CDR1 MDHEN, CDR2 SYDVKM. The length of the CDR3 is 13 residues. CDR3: CASRAGRTDTQYF. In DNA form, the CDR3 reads TGTGCCAGCAGGGCTGGACGCACAGATACGCAGTATTTT.

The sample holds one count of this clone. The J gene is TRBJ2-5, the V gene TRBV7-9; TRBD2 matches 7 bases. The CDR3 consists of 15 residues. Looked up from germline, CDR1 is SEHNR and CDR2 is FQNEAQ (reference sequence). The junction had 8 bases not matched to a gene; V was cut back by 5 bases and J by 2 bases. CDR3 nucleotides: TGTGCCAGCAGCCTTGGACGGGGAGGGCAAGAGACCCAGTACTTC. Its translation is CASSLGRGGQETQYF.

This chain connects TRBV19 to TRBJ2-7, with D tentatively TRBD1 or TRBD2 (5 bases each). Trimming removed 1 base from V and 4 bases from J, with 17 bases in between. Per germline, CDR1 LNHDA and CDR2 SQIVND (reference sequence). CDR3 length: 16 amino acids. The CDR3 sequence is CASSIAAARGAYEQYF. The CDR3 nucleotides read TGTGCCAGTAGTATAGCTGCGGCAAGGGGAGCTTACGAGCAGTACTTC. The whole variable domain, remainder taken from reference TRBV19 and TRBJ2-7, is DGGITQSPKYLFRKEGQNVTLSCEQNLNHDAMYWYRQDPGQGLRLIYYSQIVNDFQKGDIAEGYSVSREKKESFPLTVTSAQKNPTAFYLCASSIAAARGAYEQYFGPGTRLTVT.

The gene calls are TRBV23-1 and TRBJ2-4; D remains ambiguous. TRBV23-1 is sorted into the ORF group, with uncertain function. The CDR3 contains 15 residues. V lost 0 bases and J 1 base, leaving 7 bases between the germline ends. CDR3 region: CASSQSLRAKNIQYF. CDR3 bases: TGCGCCAGCAGTCAATCGCTCAGGGCCAAAAACATTCAGTACTTC.

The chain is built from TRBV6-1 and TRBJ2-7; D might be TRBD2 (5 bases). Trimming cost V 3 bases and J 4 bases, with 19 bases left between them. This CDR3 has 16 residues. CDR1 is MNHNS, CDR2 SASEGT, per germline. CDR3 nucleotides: TGTGCCAGCAGTGACAATCCAGCGGAGAATAGGTACGAGCAGTACTTC. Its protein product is CASSDNPAENRYEQYF.

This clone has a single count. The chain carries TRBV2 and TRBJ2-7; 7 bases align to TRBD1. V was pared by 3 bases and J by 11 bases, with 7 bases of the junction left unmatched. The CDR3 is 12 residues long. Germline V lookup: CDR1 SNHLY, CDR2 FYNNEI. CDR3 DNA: TGTGCCAGCAGTGAGGGACAGTCCCAGAAGTACTTC. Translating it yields CASSEGQSQKYF.

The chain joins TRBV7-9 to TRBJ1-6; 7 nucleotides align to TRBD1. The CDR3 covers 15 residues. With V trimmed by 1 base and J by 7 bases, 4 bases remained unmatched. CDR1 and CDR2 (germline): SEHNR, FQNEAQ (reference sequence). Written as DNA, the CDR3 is TGTGCCAGCAGCTTAGACAGGGGAGGGAATTCACCCCTCCACTTT. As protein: CASSLDRGGNSPLHF.

CDR3 DNA: TGCAGTGCTAGCCGGGTTGGCGAGCAGTACTTC. It encodes CSASRVGEQYF. The J gene is TRBJ2-7, the V gene TRBV20-1; D not resolved. Per germline, CDR1 DFQATT and CDR2 SNEGSKA (reference sequence). The CDR3 spans 11 residues. V was shortened by 3 bases and J by 6 bases, with 9 bases between the two germline ends.